Below are 20 T cell receptor beta chains sequenced from a single sample in a study of CD8 T cells in ankylosing spondylitis. Each CDR3 protein gets one entry after TCRdb re-called the 5' RACE reads with MiXCR. This sample has 250,000 to 300,000 distinct CDR3 sequences; around 19% occur once, and the top ten carry around 7.8%. Sequencing was done on a sample of blood, either unsorted or a sorted T cell fraction (not recorded which). The receptors originated from a male donor with ankylosing spondylitis or in good health (not recorded which).

V and J are TRBV5-1 and TRBJ1-1; 7 bases line up with TRBD1. Losses at the gene ends were 2 bases for V and 0 bases for J; bases not matched to a gene: 16. The CDR3 runs 19 residues. CDR1 is SGHRS and CDR2 is YFSETQ in the germline V gene. The CDR3, as DNA: TGCGCCAGCAGCTTATTGTTTCGGTCGACAGGGAACATGAACACTGAAGCTTTCTTT. Protein product: CASSLLFRSTGNMNTEAFF.

In this sample, this clonotype turned up a few times. The chain recombines TRBV3-1 with TRBJ1-3; D remains ambiguous. From germline, CDR1 is LGHDT and CDR2 YNNKEL (reference sequence). V gave up 6 bases and J gave up 1 base, with 13 bases separating them. The CDR3 has 15 residues. Here the CDR3 DNA reads TGTGCCAGCAGTTTAAGTGAGGTATCTGGAAACACCATATATTTT. It codes for CASSLSEVSGNTIYF. The variable domain in full, completed from reference TRBV3-1 and TRBJ1-3, reads DTAVSQTPKYLVTQMGNDKSIKCEQNLGHDTMYWYKQDSKKFLKIMFSYNNKELIINETVPNRFSPKSPDKAHLNLHINSLELGDSAVYFCASSLSEVSGNTIYFGEGSWLTVV.

The chain carries TRBV7-3 and TRBJ2-2; TRBD2 matches at 11 bases. From germline, CDR1 is SGHTA and CDR2 FQGTGA. With 4 bases clipped from V and 2 bases from J, the junction kept 3 bases outside the gene matches. This CDR3 region has 16 residues. The CDR3 DNA is TGTGCCAGCAGCTCCACTAGCGGGGGCAACACCGGGGAGCTGTTTTTT. Translating gives CASSSTSGGNTGELFF.

This clonotype was counted between two and nine times. This chain connects TRBV5-1 to TRBJ1-2; no definite D call. The ends were cut back, 0 bases at V and 0 bases at J, with 12 bases in the middle. The CDR3 runs to 16 residues. Germline V gene lookup returns CDR1 SGHRS and CDR2 YFSETQ. The CDR3 is CASSLEVGLANYGYTF. The CDR3 nucleotides read TGCGCCAGCAGCTTGGAGGTGGGGTTGGCTAACTATGGCTACACCTTC.

This clonotype was seen only a few times. The chain joins TRBV6-4 to TRBJ2-1; 13 bases align to TRBD2. This CDR3 spans 15 amino acids. J was trimmed by 6 bases and V by 4 bases; bases with no gene match: 3. Germline CDR1 and CDR2: MRHNA and SNTAGT. CDR3: CASSAGTSGINEQFF. In DNA, the CDR3 is TGTGCCAGCAGTGCCGGGACTAGCGGGATCAATGAGCAGTTCTTC.

This chain connects TRBV24-1 to TRBJ1-3; 7 nucleotides line up with TRBD1. V trimming: 8 bases; J trimming: 0 bases; junction bases outside the gene matches: 6. Germline lookup yields CDR1 KGHDR and CDR2 SFDVKD. This CDR3 spans 15 amino acids. The CDR3: CATTPGQSSGNTIYF. The CDR3 DNA follows: TGTGCCACCACGCCGGGACAGAGCTCTGGAAACACCATATATTTT.

This clonotype was counted a few times. V and J are TRBV18 and TRBJ1-5, with 8 positions matching TRBD1. The CDR3 contains 15 residues. CDR1 is KGHSH and CDR2 is LQKENI in the germline V gene. Trimming removed 5 bases from V and 1 base from J; junction bases left unmatched: 4. The CDR3 nucleotides are TGTGCCAGCTCAGGACAGGGCGCAAGCAATCAGCCCCAGCATTTT. This gives the protein CASSGQGASNQPQHF.

This clonotype has a handful of counts. The chain uses TRBV20-1 and TRBJ2-3; unclear D gene. V was shortened by 8 bases and J by 5 bases, with 14 bases between the two germline ends. The V gene's germline CDR1 is DFQATT and CDR2 SNEGSKA (reference sequence). The CDR3 contains 12 residues. CDR3 nucleotides: TGCAGTCTGCCAGGCGTTGGAGATACGCAGTATTTT. This encodes CSLPGVGDTQYF.

This clonotype was seen a few times. The gene calls are TRBV15 and TRBJ2-7, with D hard to call. Germline CDR1 LNHNV, CDR2 YYDKDF (reference sequence). The V gene lost 0 bases and the J gene lost 6 bases, with 6 bases spanning the gap. The CDR3 is made up of 12 amino acids. The CDR3 protein is CATSRDFGEQYV. The CDR3 DNA sequence: TGTGCCACCAGCAGAGATTTTGGCGAGCAGTACGTC.

This clonotype was recorded only once. Since no conserved phenylalanine or tryptophan closes the CDR3, a read error is the likely cause. V usage is TRBV25-1 and J usage is TRBJ1-2; tentative D call: TRBD1 (5 bases). V was shortened by 5 bases and J by 7 bases, with 20 bases between the two germline ends. The CDR3 runs 15 residues. The germline CDR1 and CDR2 sequences are MGHDK and SYGVNS. In DNA form, the CDR3 reads TGTGCCAGCAGTACCTTGAACCTTGGGGACTCTGGCTACACCGTC. Residues: CASSTLNLGDSGYTV.

The V call is TRBV28, the J call TRBJ1-5, with D maybe TRBD1 (6 bases). V lost 11 bases, J lost 3 bases, and 14 bases lay in between. This CDR3 is 13 amino acids long. The V gene's germline CDR1 is MDHEN and CDR2 SYDVKM. The CDR3 sequence is CALSRGYNQPQHF. The CDR3 bases are TGTGCCTTATCCAGGGGCTACAATCAGCCCCAGCATTTT.

V and J are TRBV28 and TRBJ1-3; D uncertain. V was cut by 5 bases and J by 7 bases, with 15 bases left in between. Germline V lookup: CDR1 MDHEN, CDR2 SYDVKM. The CDR3 length is 14 residues. CDR3 sequence (DNA): TGTGCCAGCAGTCCGATCTCAAGGGAGAACACCATATATTTT. Translation: CASSPISRENTIYF.

With regard to this clonotype: A much larger clone lies a single base off, so this may be a read error. In DNA form, the CDR3 reads TGCAGCGTCAGAGGAGCGCGGGGGGTAGAGACCCAGTACTTC. Its protein is CSVRGARGVETQYF. The chain carries TRBV29-1 and TRBJ2-5; 8 bases agree with TRBD2. V lost 6 bases, J lost 4 bases, and 10 bases stayed unmatched. Germline CDR1 is SQVTM and CDR2 is ANQGSEA. CDR3 length: 14 amino acids.

V usage is TRBV6-1 and J usage is TRBJ1-2; 8 positions agree with TRBD1. After removal of 6 bases from V and 4 bases from J, the junction contained 7 bases not matched to a gene. This CDR3 has 14 amino acids. The germline CDR1 and CDR2 sequences are MNHNS and SASEGT. The CDR3 loop is CASRDPGGSYGYTF. The DNA for the CDR3 is TGTGCCAGCAGAGATCCAGGGGGCAGCTATGGCTACACCTTC.

This clonotype was observed a handful of times. The rearrangement joins TRBV20-1 to TRBJ1-2, with a weak D call TRBD1 (6 bases). V was trimmed by 5 bases and J by 8 bases, leaving 15 bases between them. Per the germline V gene, CDR1 is DFQATT and CDR2 is SNEGSKA (reference sequence). This CDR3 has 12 residues. CDR3 protein: CSALTWTDGYTF. The CDR3 DNA sequence: TGCAGTGCTTTAACCTGGACAGACGGCTACACCTTC.

Regarding this clonotype: Just one base apart from a much larger clone, this may be a read error. The chain employs TRBV12-3 or TRBV12-4 and TRBJ2-2; D might be TRBD1 or TRBD2, each matching 5 bases. The CDR3 runs to 13 residues. In nucleotides, the CDR3 is TGTGCCAGCTATAGAGCAGGGACCGCGGAGCTGTTTTTT. This encodes CASYRAGTAELFF.

Notes on this clonotype: A much larger clonotype is one base distant, so this may be a read error. V usage is TRBV20-1 and J usage is TRBJ2-1; TRBD2 agrees at 14 bases. The V gene's germline CDR1 is DFQATT and CDR2 SNEGSKA (reference sequence). CDR3 length: 17 residues. The J segment lost 7 bases and the V segment lost 4 bases, leaving 12 bases of the junction unmatched. The DNA of the CDR3 is TGCAGTGCTACCGGGACTAGCGGGAGTCGTGCTTTAAATGAGCAGTTCTTC. Translation gives CSATGTSGSRALNEQFF.

Ten or more counts support this clonotype. The chain combines TRBV5-1 with TRBJ2-5; weak D call: TRBD1 (6 bases). There are 15 residues in the CDR3. The ends were cut back, 3 bases at V and 2 bases at J, with 14 bases in the middle. Germline values: CDR1 SGHRS, CDR2 YFSETQ. CDR3 residues: CASSSTGTPQETQYF. The CDR3 bases are TGCGCCAGCAGCTCCACCGGGACACCGCAAGAGACCCAGTACTTC.

The chain has TRBV5-1 and TRBJ2-1; 14 positions agree with TRBD2. The CDR3 totals 17 residues. Losses at the gene ends were 3 bases for V and 10 bases for J; bases not matched to a gene: 12. In germline, CDR1 is SGHRS, CDR2 YFSETQ. CDR3 sequence (DNA): TGCGCCAGCAGCTGGGGACTAGCGGGAGACTTAAGCCTCGAGCAGTTCTTC. Residues: CASSWGLAGDLSLEQFF.

Ten or more counts support this clonotype. The rearrangement joins TRBV29-1 to TRBJ2-3, with D unresolved. Germline loops: CDR1 SQVTM, CDR2 ANQGSEA. Trimming left V 7 bases short and J 4 bases short, with 6 bases between. This CDR3 has 10 residues. The CDR3 sequence is CSAFSDTQYF. For the CDR3, the DNA is TGCAGCGCCTTCTCAGATACGCAGTATTTT.